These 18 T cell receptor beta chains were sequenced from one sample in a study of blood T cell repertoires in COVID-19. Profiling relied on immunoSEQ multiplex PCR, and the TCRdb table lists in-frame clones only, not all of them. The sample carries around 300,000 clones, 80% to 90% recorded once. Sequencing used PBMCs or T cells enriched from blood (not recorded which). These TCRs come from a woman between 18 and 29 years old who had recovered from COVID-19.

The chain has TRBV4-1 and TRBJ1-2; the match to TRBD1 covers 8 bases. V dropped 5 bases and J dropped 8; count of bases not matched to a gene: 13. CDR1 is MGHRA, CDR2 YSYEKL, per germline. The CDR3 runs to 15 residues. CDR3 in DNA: TGCGCCAGCAGCGATATCGGACAGGGCTCTCGAGGCTACACCTTC. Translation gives CASSDIGQGSRGYTF.

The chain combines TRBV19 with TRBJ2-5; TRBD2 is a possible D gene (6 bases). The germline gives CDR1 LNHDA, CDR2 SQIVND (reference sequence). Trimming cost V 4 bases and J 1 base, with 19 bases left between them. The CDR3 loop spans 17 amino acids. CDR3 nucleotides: TGTGCCAGTAGTAGAGTCTACCGCGGGAACCTCCAAGAGACCCAGTACTTC. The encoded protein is CASSRVYRGNLQETQYF.

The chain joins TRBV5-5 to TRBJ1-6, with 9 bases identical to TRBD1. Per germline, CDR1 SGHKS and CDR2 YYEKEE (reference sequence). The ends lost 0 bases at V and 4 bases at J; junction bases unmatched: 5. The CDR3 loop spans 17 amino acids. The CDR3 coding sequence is TGTGCCAGCAGCTTGGATGGGGGACAGGGTTATAATTCACCCCTCCACTTT. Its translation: CASSLDGGQGYNSPLHF.

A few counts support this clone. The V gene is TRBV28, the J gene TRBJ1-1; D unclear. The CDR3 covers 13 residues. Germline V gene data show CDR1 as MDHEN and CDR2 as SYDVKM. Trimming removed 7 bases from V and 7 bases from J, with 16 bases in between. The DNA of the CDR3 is TGTGCCAGCATTGGAGGTCCGTGGGGTGAAGCTTTCTTT. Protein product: CASIGGPWGEAFF.

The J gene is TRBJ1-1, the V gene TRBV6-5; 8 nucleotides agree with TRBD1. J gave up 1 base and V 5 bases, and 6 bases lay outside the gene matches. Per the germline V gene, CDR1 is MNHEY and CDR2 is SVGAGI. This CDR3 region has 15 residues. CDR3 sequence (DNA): TGTGCCAGCAGTACATGGACAGGGAAGAACACTGAAGCTTTCTTT. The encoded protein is CASSTWTGKNTEAFF.

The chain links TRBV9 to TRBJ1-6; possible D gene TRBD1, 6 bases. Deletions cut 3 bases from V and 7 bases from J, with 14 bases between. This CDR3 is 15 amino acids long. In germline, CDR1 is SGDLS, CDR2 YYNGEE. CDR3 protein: CASSALDSFNSPLHF. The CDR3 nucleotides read TGTGCCAGCAGCGCCCTGGACAGTTTCAATTCACCCCTCCACTTT. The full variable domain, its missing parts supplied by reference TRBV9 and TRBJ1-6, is DSGVTQTPKHLITATGQRVTLRCSPRSGDLSVYWYQQSLDQGLQFLIQYYNGEERAKGNILERFSAQQFPDLHSELNLSSLELGDSALYFCASSALDSFNSPLHFGNGTRLTVT.

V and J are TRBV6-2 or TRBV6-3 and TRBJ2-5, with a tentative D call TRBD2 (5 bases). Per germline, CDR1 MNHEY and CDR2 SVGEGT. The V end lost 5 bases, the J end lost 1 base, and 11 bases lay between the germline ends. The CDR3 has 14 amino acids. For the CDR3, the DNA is TGTGCCAGCAGTCAGGACTGGTTCCAAGAGACCCAGTACTTC. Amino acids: CASSQDWFQETQYF.

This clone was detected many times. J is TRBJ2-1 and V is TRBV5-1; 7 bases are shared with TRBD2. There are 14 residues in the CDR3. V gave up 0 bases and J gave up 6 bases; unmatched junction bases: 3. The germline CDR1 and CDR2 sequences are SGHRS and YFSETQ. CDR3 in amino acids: CASSLAGGVNEQFF. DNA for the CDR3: TGCGCCAGCAGCTTGGCGGGGGGAGTCAATGAGCAGTTCTTC.

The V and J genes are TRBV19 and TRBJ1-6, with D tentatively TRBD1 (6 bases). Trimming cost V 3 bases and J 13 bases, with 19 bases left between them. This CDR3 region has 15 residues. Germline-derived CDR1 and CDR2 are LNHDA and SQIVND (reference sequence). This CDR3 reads CASSMRREQGLPLHF. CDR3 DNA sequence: TGTGCCAGTAGTATGAGACGGGAACAGGGTCTCCCCCTCCACTTT.

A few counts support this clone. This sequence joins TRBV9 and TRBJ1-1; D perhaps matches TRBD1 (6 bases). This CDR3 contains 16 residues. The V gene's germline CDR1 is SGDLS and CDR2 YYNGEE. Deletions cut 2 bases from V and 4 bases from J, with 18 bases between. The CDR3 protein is CASSVSPRGAPTEAFF. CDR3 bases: TGTGCCAGCAGCGTTAGCCCCCGGGGGGCGCCCACTGAAGCTTTCTTT.

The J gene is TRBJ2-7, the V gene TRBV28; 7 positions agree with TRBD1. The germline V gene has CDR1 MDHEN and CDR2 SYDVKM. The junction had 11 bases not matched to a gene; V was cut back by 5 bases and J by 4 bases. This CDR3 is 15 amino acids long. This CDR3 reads CASSLNGQVRYEQYF. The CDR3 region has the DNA TGTGCCAGCAGTCTCAACGGACAGGTTCGATACGAGCAGTACTTC.

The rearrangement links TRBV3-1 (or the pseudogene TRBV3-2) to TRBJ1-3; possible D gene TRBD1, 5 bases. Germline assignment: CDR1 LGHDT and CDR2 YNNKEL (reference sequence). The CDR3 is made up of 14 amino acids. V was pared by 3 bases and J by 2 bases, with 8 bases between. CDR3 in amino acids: CASSHQGAGNTIYF. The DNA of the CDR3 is TGTGCCAGCAGCCATCAAGGGGCTGGAAACACCATATATTTT.

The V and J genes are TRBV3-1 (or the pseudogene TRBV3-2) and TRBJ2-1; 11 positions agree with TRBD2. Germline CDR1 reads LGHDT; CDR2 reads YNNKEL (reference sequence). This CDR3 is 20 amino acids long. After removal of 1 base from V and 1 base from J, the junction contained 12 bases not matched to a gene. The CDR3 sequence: CASSQGRLLAGGSSYNEQFF. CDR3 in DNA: TGTGCCAGCAGCCAAGGTAGATTGTTAGCGGGGGGGAGTTCCTACAATGAGCAGTTCTTC.

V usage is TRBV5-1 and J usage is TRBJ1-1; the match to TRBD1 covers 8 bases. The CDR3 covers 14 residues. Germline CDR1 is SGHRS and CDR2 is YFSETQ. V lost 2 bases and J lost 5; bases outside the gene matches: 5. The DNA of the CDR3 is TGCGCCAGCAGCTTAATGGACAGGGAAACTGAAGCTTTCTTT. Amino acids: CASSLMDRETEAFF.

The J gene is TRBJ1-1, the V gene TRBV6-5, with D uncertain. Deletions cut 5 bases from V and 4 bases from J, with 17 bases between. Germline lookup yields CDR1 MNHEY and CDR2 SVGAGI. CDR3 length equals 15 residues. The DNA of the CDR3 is TGTGCCAGCAGTACCCCGGGCGGGCGGGGCACTGAAGCTTTCTTT. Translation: CASSTPGGRGTEAFF.

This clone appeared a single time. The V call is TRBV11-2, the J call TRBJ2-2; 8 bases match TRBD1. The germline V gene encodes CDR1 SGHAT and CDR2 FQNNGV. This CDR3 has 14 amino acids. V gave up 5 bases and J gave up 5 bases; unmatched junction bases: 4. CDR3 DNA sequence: TGTGCCAGCAGCCGTCGACAGGGGACCGGGGAGCTGTTTTTT. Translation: CASSRRQGTGELFF.

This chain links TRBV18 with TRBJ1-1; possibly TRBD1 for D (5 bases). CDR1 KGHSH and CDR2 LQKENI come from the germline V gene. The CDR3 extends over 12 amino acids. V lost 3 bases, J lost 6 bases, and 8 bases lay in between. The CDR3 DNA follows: TGTGCCAGCTCACCTGACAGCTCTGAAGCTTTCTTT. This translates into CASSPDSSEAFF.

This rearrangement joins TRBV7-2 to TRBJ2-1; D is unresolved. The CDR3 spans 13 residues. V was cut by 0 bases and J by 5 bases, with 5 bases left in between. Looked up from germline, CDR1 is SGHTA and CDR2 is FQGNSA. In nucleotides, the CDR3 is TGTGCCAGCAGCTTAGCACGGGACAATGAGCAGTTCTTC. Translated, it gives CASSLARDNEQFF.